This record concerns one T cell receptor beta chain sequence. V lost 2 bases and J lost 6, with 12 bases in between. This CDR3 is 14 amino acids long. Germline CDR1 reads SGHNT; CDR2 reads YYREEE (reference sequence). This sample is part of a study of control samples from healthy donors and cancer patients. Sequenced by immunoSEQ multiplex PCR; TCRdb stores in-frame clones only, minus some. This repertoire shows roughly 130,000 clones, approximately 90% found once; its top ten account for more than 2.5%. Sequenced sample: blood. The chain joins TRBV5-4 to TRBJ2-1; D uncertain. The sequence was collected from a man between 45 and 60 years old in good health. Here the CDR3 reads CASSLSYAANEQFF. The CDR3 DNA is TGTGCCAGCAGCTTATCTTACGCTGCCAATGAGCAGTTCTTC.